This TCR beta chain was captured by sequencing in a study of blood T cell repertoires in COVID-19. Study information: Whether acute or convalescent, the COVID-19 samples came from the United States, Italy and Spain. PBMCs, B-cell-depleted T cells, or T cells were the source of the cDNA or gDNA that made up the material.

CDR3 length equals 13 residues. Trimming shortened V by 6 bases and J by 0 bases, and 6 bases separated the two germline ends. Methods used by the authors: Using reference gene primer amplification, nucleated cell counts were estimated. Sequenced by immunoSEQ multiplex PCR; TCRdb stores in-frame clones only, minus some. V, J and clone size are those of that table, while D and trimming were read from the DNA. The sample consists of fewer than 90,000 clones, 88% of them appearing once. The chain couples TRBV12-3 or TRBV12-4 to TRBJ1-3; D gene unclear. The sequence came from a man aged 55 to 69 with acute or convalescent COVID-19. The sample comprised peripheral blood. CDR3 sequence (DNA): TGTGCCAGCAGCCGAGTCTCTGGAAACACCATATATTTT. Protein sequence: CASSRVSGNTIYF.